Here is one T cell receptor beta chain with its context. An end of the junction differs from the germline gene, which may be a read error. These data are taken from a study of T cells in narcolepsy. The CDR3 spans 16 residues. The V gene's germline CDR1 is MGHRA and CDR2 YSYEKL. The repertoire was sequenced with immunoSEQ multiplex PCR; TCRdb's copy has only in-frame clones and lacks some. Of 6,500 to 8,500 clones listed, about 61% are singletons. The clonotype originates from a human donor with narcolepsy. The rearrangement links TRBV4-1 to TRBJ2-6; D is undetermined. The sample comprised CD45RA- memory CD8+ T cells from PBMCs. CDR3 protein: CASSQELGGGANVLTF. For the CDR3, the DNA is TGTGCCAGCAGCCAAGAATTGGGCGGTGGGGCCAACGTCCTGACTTTC.